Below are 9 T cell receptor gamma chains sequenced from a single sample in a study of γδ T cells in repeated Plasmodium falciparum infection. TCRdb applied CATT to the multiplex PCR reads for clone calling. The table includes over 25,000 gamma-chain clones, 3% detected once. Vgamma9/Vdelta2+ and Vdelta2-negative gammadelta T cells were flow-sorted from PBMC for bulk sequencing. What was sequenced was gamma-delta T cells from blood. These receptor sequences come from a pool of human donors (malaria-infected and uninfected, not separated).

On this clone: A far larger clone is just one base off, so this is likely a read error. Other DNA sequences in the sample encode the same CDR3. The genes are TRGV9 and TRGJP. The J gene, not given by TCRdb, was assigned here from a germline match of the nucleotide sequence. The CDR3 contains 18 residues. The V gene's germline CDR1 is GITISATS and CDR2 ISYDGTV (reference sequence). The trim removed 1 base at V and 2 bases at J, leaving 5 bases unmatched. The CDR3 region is CALWEVIRQELGKKIKVF. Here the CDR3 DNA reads TGTGCCTTGTGGGAGGTTATCCGGCAAGAGTTGGGCAAAAAAATCAAGGTATTT.

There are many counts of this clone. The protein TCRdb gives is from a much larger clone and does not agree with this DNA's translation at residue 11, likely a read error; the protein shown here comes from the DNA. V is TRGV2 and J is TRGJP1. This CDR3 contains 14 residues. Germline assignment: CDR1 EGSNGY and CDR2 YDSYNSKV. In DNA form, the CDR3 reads TGTGCCACCTGGGACTTTACCACTGGTTGGTCCAAGATATTT. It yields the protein CATWDFTTGWSKIF.

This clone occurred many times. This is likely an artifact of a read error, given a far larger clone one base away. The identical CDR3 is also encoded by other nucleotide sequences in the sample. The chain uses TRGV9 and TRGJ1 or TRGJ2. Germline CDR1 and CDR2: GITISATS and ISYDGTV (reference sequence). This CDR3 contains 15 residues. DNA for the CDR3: TGTGCCCTGTGGGAGGCAAGCCTCCCTTATTATAAGAAACTCTTT. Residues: CALWEASLPYYKKLF.

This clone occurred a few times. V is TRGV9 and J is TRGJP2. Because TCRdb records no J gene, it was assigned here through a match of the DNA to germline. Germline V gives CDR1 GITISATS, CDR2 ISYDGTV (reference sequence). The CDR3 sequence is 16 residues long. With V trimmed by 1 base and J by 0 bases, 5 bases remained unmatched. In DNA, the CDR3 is TGTGCCTTGTGGGAGGTCAGGTATAGTAGTGATTGGATCAAGACGTTT. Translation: CALWEVRYSSDWIKTF.

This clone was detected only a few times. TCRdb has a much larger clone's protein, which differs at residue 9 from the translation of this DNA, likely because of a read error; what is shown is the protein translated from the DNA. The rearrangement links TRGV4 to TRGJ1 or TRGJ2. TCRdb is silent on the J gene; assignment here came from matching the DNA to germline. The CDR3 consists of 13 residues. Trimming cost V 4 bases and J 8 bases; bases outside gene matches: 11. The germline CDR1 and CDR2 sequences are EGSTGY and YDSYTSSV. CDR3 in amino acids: CATWEKRYDKKLF. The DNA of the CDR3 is TGTGCCACCTGGGAAAAGAGATATGATAAGAAACTCTTT.

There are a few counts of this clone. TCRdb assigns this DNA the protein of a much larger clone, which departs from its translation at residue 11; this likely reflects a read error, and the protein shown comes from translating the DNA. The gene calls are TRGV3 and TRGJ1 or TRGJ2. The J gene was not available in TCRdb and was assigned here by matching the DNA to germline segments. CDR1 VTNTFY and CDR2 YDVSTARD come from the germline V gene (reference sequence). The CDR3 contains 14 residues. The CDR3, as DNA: TGTGCCACCTGGGACAGGGTCGTTTATTATGAGAAACTCTTT. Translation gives CATWDRVVYYEKLF.

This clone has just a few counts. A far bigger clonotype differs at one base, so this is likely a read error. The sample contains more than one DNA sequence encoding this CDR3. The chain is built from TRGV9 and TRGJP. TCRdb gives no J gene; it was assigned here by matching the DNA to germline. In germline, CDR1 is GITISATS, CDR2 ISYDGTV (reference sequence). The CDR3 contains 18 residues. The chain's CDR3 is CALWEVTQSELGKKIKVF. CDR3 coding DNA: TGTGCCTTGTGGGAGGTGACCCAATCGGAGTTAGGCAAAAAAATCAAGGTATTT.

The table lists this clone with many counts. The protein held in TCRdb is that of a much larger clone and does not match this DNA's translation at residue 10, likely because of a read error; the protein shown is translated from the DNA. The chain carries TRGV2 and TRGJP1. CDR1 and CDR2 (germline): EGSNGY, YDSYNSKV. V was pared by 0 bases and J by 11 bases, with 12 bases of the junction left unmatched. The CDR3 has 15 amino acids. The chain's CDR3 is CATWDGPDRRWFKIF. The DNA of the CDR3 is TGTGCCACCTGGGACGGGCCGGATAGGAGGTGGTTCAAGATATTT.

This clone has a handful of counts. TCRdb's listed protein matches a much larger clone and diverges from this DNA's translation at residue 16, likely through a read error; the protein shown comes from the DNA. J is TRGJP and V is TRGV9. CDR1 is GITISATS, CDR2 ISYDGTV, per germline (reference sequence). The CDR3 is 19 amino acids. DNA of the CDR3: TGTGCCTTGTGGGAGGTGCGTAAGGAACAAGAGTTGGGCAAAAAAGTCAAGGTATTT. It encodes CALWEVRKEQELGKKVKVF.